The 5 T cell receptor beta chains below all came from one sample that was sequenced in a study of post-analysis software for immune sequencing data. Study findings and constraints: Comparison of patients with controls showed about 5 TRBV segments more frequent in patients, TRBV5-6, TRBV5-1 and TRBV20-1 among them.

Incorporated into the TCR beta cDNA libraries were unique molecular identifiers, which served to reduce PCR and sequencing biases. Each CDR3 protein gets one entry after TCRdb re-called the PCR reads with MiXCR. The sample consists of hundreds of thousands of distinct CDR3 sequences, approximately 59% of them appearing once. The antigens these receptors bind are not known. Sequencing was carried out using blood. The receptors come from a girl aged 2 to 10 with multiple sclerosis.

The rearrangement uses TRBV5-6 and TRBJ2-3; 8 bases are a match to TRBD2. J gave up 2 bases and V 5 bases, and 7 bases lay outside the gene matches. The CDR3 length is 15 residues. Germline-derived CDR1 and CDR2 are SGHDT and YYEEEE. CDR3 nucleotides: TGTGCCAGCAGACCTTTAGCGGGGCCCACAGATACGCAGTATTTT. Protein sequence: CASRPLAGPTDTQYF. The complete variable domain, with remaining parts taken from reference TRBV5-6 and TRBJ2-3, reads DAGVTQSPTHLIKTRGQQVTLRCSPKSGHDTVSWYQQALGQGPQFIFQYYEEEERQRGNFPDRFSGHQFPNYSSELNVNALLLGDSALYLCASRPLAGPTDTQYFGPGTRLTVL.

This clonotype was recorded a few times. The genes are TRBV9 and TRBJ1-2; 9 positions match TRBD1. J gave up 2 bases and V 3 bases, and 8 bases lay outside the gene matches. The CDR3 has 16 residues. CDR1 and CDR2 (germline): SGDLS, YYNGEE. The CDR3 spells CASSALQGAINYGYTF. The CDR3 DNA reads as TGTGCCAGCAGCGCGTTACAGGGGGCTATCAACTATGGCTACACCTTC.

The chain has TRBV10-3 and TRBJ2-3, with TRBD1 identical over 8 bases. The V gene end was trimmed by 5 bases and the J gene end by 2 bases; junction bases not matched to a gene: 9. Per germline, CDR1 ENHRY and CDR2 SYGVKD. The CDR3 runs to 16 residues. This CDR3 reads CAISWGTGGDTDTQYF. The CDR3 region has the DNA TGTGCCATCAGTTGGGGTACAGGGGGAGACACAGATACGCAGTATTTT.

V usage is TRBV2 and J usage is TRBJ2-1, with 7 bases identical to TRBD2. Losses at the gene ends were 0 bases for V and 15 bases for J; bases not matched to a gene: 11. The CDR3 extends over 14 amino acids. Germline V gene lookup returns CDR1 SNHLY and CDR2 FYNNEI. The CDR3 sequence is CASSEAPSAGVAFF. As DNA, the CDR3 is TGTGCCAGCAGTGAAGCGCCATCCGCGGGAGTGGCGTTCTTC.

The rearrangement joins TRBV11-2 to TRBJ2-1; 9 nucleotides match TRBD1. CDR3 length: 16 amino acids. Trimming cost V 8 bases and J 7 bases; bases outside gene matches: 15. Germline CDR1 is SGHAT and CDR2 is FQNNGV. CDR3 nucleotides: TGTGCCAGCTCACCGGACCGGGACAGGGTGGGGAATGAGCAGTTCTTC. Protein sequence: CASSPDRDRVGNEQFF.